This TCR beta chain was recovered during a study of OX40 agonist ivuxolimab in advanced cancers. Study-wide context: A male proportion of 70% to 90% was recorded, with mean age approximately 64 years and range roughly 23 to 85.

Profiled with immunoSEQ multiplex PCR; TCRdb holds only in-frame clones, not every one. The sample yields tens of thousands of clones, 81% seen once. This clone came up a few times. The source is an adult with an advanced solid tumor such as melanoma, head and neck, liver or kidney cancer. The source was CD4+ or CD8+ T cells sorted from blood, collected in a trial of the OX40 agonist ivuxolimab.

The CDR3 bases are TGTGCCAGCAGTGACGACCCGGGCACAGATACGCAGTATTTT. It is translated as CASSDDPGTDTQYF. V is TRBV6-4 and J is TRBJ2-3; no clear D gene. This CDR3 is 14 amino acids long. Germline assignment: CDR1 MRHNA and CDR2 SNTAGT. V lost 2 bases and J 1 base, leaving 7 bases between the germline ends.